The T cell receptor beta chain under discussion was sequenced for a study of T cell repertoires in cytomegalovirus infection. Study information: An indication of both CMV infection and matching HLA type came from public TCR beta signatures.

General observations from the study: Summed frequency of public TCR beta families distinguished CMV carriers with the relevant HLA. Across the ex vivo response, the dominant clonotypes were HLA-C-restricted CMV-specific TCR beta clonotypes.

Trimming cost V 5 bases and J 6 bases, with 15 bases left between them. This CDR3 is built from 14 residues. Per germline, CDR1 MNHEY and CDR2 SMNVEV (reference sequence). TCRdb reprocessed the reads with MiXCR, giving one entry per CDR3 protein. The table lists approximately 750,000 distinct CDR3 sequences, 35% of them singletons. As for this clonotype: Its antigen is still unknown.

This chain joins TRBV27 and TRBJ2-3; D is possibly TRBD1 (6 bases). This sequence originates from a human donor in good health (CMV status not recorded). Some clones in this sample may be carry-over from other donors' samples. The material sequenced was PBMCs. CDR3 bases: TGTGCCAGCAGTGTACAGGGTTTGGGGGATACGCAGTATTTT. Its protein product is CASSVQGLGDTQYF.